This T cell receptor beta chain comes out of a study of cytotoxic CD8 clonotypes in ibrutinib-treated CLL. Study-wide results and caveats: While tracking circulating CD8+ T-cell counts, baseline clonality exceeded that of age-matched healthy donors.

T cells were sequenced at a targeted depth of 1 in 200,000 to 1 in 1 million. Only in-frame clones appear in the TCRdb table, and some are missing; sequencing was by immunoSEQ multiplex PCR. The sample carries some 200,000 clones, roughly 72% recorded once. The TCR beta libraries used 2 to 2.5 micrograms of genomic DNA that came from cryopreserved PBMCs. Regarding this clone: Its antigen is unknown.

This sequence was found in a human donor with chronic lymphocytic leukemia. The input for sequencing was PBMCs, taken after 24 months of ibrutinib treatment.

The CDR3 bases are TGTGCCAGCAGCTTAGGGACAGGGCGCGGCTACACCTTC. Translating it yields CASSLGTGRGYTF. The V and J genes are TRBV4-2 and TRBJ1-2, with 9 bases lining up with TRBD1. CDR1 and CDR2 (germline): LGHNA, YNFKEQ. V was pared by 5 bases and J by 8 bases, with 6 bases of the junction left unmatched. CDR3 size: 13 residues.